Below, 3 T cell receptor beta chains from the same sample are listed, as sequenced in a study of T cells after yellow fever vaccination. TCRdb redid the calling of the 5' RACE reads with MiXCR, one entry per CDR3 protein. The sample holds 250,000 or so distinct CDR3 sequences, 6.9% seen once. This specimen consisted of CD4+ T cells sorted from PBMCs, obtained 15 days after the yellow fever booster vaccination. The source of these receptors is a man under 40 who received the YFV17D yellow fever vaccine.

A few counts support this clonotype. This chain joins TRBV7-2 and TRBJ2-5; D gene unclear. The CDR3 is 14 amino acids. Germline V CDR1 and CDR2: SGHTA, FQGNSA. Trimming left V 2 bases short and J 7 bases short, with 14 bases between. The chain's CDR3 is CASSLSPSPGTQYF. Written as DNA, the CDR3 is TGTGCCAGCAGCTTATCCCCCTCCCCTGGGACCCAGTACTTC.

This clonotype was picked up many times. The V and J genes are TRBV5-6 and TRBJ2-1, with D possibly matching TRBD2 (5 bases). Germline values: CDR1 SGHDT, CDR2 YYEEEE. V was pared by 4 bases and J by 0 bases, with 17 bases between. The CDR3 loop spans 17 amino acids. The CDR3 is CASSPPIGAVSYNEQFF. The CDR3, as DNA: TGTGCCAGCAGCCCTCCGATTGGAGCGGTCTCCTACAATGAGCAGTTCTTC.

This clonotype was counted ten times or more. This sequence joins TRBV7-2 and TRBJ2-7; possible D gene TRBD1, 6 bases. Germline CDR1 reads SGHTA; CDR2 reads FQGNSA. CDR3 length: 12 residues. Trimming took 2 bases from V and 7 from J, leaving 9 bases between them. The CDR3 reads CASSLSGVEQYF. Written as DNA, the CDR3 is TGTGCCAGCAGCTTATCAGGGGTTGAGCAGTACTTC.